The clone carrying this T cell receptor beta chain was picked up one time. In the authors' methods: From reference gene primer amplification, estimates of nucleated cell counts were derived. Generated by immunoSEQ multiplex PCR, the TCRdb table keeps only in-frame clones and is missing some. That table supplies the V and J calls and clone size; D and trimming were determined from the DNA. This sample carries more than 150,000 clones, about nine tenths of them seen once, and the ten largest clones take 2% to 3%. The data were obtained in a study of blood T cell repertoires in COVID-19. Across the study: Whether acute or convalescent, the COVID-19 samples came from the United States, Italy and Spain. The analysed material was cDNA or gDNA that came from T cells, B-cell-depleted T cells, or PBMCs.

This CDR3 is built from 15 residues. The V end lost 0 bases, the J end lost 4 bases, and 12 bases lay between the germline ends. CDR1 and CDR2 (germline): SGHDN, FVKESK. This TCR derives from a woman aged 70-85 years with acute or convalescent COVID-19. The source material was peripheral blood. The chain joins TRBV14 to TRBJ2-5; D is perhaps TRBD1 (6 bases). The CDR3 here is CASSQDLGAIETQYF. In DNA, the CDR3 is TGTGCCAGCAGCCAAGATTTGGGGGCTATAGAGACCCAGTACTTC.